The entry below gives a single T cell receptor beta chain sequence along with its context. CDR3 length equals 12 residues. V lost 5 bases and J lost 11; bases outside the gene matches: 5. This sample is drawn from a study of blood T cell repertoires in COVID-19. Here immunoSEQ multiplex PCR was the method, and the copy in TCRdb shows in-frame clones only, minus some. The sample lists approximately 64,000 clones; 88% were seen once. Sequencing was performed on peripheral blood. The rearrangement uses TRBV12-3 or TRBV12-4 and TRBJ1-1, with 10 bases identical to TRBD1. This receptor was identified in a woman aged 55-69 years with COVID-19, enrolled during active disease. CDR3 nucleotide sequence: TGTGCCAGCAGTCCAGGGACAGGGGAGGCTTTCTTT. Translation gives CASSPGTGEAFF.